These T cell receptor beta chains were read from a single sample in a study of identical twins. TCRdb independently ran MiXCR on the 5' RACE reads; one entry per CDR3 protein. The table lists 200,000 to 250,000 distinct CDR3 sequences, 5.5% to 8% of them singletons. In addition, the sample was reused for a study of yellow fever vaccine responses in identical twins.

The sample taken for sequencing was memory (CD45RO+) T cells sorted from blood. These receptors came from a woman aged 18 to 35 in good health. Both conserved end residues are part of each CDR3. A D gene is named only where the DNA matches it firmly. Where a row states a size, it is once, few, many or the class of an expanded clone; other rows omit it.

V	size	D	J	CDR3	DNA
TRBV6-2/TRBV6-3	many	NA	TRBJ2-3	CASSYGGPTDTQYF	TGTGCCAGCAGTTACGGGGGGCCCACAGATACGCAGTATTTT
TRBV3-1	many	TRBD2	TRBJ2-3	CASSLRLAGGPDTQYF	TGTGCCAGCAGCCTGCGACTAGCGGGGGGCCCGGATACGCAGTATTTT
TRBV11-2	NA	TRBD2	TRBJ2-2	CASTQANGGLGTGELFF	TGTGCCAGCACCCAAGCGAACGGGGGGTTAGGCACCGGGGAGCTGTTTTTT
TRBV3-1	many	TRBD2	TRBJ2-5	CASSQDWRENQETQYF	TGTGCCAGCAGCCAAGATTGGCGGGAGAACCAAGAGACCCAGTACTTC
TRBV5-1	NA	TRBD1	TRBJ2-2	CASSVGGTGGTGELFF	TGCGCCAGCAGCGTGGGCGGGACAGGCGGCACCGGGGAGCTGTTTTTT
TRBV27	NA	TRBD2	TRBJ2-7	CATHSRGPSGGSYEQYF	TGTGCCACCCATTCCCGAGGGCCTAGCGGGGGATCCTACGAGCAGTACTTC
TRBV10-3	NA	NA	TRBJ1-5	CAISEGGDNQPQHF	TGTGCCATCAGTGAAGGTGGAGACAATCAGCCCCAGCATTTT
TRBV14	many	NA	TRBJ2-7	CASSQVKGSSVSYEQYF	TGTGCCAGCAGCCAAGTTAAGGGGTCTAGCGTCTCCTACGAGCAGTACTTC
TRBV18	many	TRBD1	TRBJ2-5	CASSPLGQLQETQYF	TGTGCCAGCTCACCACTGGGACAGTTACAAGAGACCCAGTACTTC
TRBV20-1	few	NA	TRBJ2-7	CSARKDPGNYEQYF	TGCAGTGCTAGGAAGGACCCCGGGAACTACGAGCAGTACTTC
TRBV5-6	NA	NA	TRBJ2-7	CASRLGQSYEQYF	TGTGCCAGCAGGCTCGGACAGAGCTACGAGCAGTACTTC